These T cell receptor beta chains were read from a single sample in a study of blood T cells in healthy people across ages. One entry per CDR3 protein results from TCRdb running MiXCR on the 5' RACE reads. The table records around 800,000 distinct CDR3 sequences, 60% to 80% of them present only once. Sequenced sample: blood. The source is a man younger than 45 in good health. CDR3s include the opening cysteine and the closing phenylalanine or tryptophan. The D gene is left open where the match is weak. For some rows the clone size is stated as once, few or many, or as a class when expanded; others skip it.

CDR3aa: CASSQWAASRNEQFF; CDR3nt: TGTGCCAGCAGCCAGTGGGCGGCCTCGAGAAATGAGCAGTTCTTC; v_gene: TRBV6-2/TRBV6-3; abundance: few; d_gene: .; j_gene: TRBJ2-1
CDR3aa: CASRDGYNSPLHF; CDR3nt: TGTGCCAGCAGGGACGGTTATAATTCACCCCTCCACTTT; v_gene: TRBV6-5; abundance: few; d_gene: .; j_gene: TRBJ1-6
CDR3aa: CASSSQVLNYGYTF; CDR3nt: TGTGCCAGCAGCTCCCAGGTGTTGAACTATGGCTACACCTTC; v_gene: TRBV9; abundance: .; d_gene: .; j_gene: TRBJ1-2
CDR3aa: CASRTGGNNYGYTF; CDR3nt: TGTGCCAGCAGAACAGGGGGTAATAACTATGGCTACACCTTC; v_gene: TRBV2; abundance: .; d_gene: TRBD1; j_gene: TRBJ1-2
CDR3aa: CASSLRPTGNYEQYF; CDR3nt: TGTGCCAGCAGTCTACGACCGACAGGGAACTACGAGCAGTACTTC; v_gene: TRBV27; abundance: .; d_gene: TRBD1; j_gene: TRBJ2-7
CDR3aa: CSVGGLAGGKRNEQFF; CDR3nt: TGCAGCGTTGGCGGCCTAGCGGGGGGGAAGAGAAATGAGCAGTTCTTC; v_gene: TRBV29-1; abundance: .; d_gene: TRBD2; j_gene: TRBJ2-1
CDR3aa: CATSDLGSGEETQYF; CDR3nt: TGTGCCACCAGTGATTTAGGGTCCGGGGAAGAGACCCAGTACTTC; v_gene: TRBV24-1; abundance: .; d_gene: .; j_gene: TRBJ2-5
CDR3aa: CASSYTPGANVLTF; CDR3nt: TGTGCCAGCAGTTACACCCCTGGGGCCAACGTCCTGACTTTC; v_gene: TRBV6-5; abundance: few; d_gene: .; j_gene: TRBJ2-6
CDR3aa: CASSPLSRWNEQFF; CDR3nt: TGTGCCAGCAGCCCGTTATCTCGGTGGAATGAGCAGTTCTTC; v_gene: TRBV3-1; abundance: .; d_gene: .; j_gene: TRBJ2-1
CDR3aa: CASSLRTSWTGELFF; CDR3nt: TGTGCCAGCAGCTTAAGGACTAGCTGGACCGGGGAGCTGTTTTTT; v_gene: TRBV7-2; abundance: .; d_gene: TRBD2; j_gene: TRBJ2-2
CDR3aa: CASSEPYTEAFF; CDR3nt: TGTGCCAGCAGCGAACCCTACACTGAAGCTTTCTTT; v_gene: TRBV28; abundance: .; d_gene: .; j_gene: TRBJ1-1
CDR3aa: CASRPGTLSYEQYF; CDR3nt: TGTGCCAGCAGACCAGGGACTTTATCCTACGAGCAGTACTTC; v_gene: TRBV4-2; abundance: .; d_gene: .; j_gene: TRBJ2-7
CDR3aa: CATSRDRGSTHSYEQYF; CDR3nt: TGTGCCACCAGCAGAGATCGCGGGAGTACTCACTCCTACGAGCAGTACTTC; v_gene: TRBV15; abundance: .; d_gene: TRBD2; j_gene: TRBJ2-7
CDR3aa: CSASPGGNYGYTF; CDR3nt: TGCAGTGCTAGCCCAGGGGGTAACTATGGCTACACCTTC; v_gene: TRBV20-1; abundance: .; d_gene: TRBD1; j_gene: TRBJ1-2
CDR3aa: CASSVEPDRDNYGYTF; CDR3nt: TGCGCCAGCAGCGTGGAACCCGACAGGGATAACTATGGCTACACCTTC; v_gene: TRBV5-1; abundance: .; d_gene: TRBD1; j_gene: TRBJ1-2
CDR3aa: CASRGPGGRAVNEQFF; CDR3nt: TGTGCCAGCAGAGGCCCAGGGGGTCGCGCAGTCAATGAGCAGTTCTTC; v_gene: TRBV12-3/TRBV12-4; abundance: .; d_gene: TRBD1; j_gene: TRBJ2-1
CDR3aa: CASSVPTGFSYEQYF; CDR3nt: TGTGCCAGCAGCGTCCCCACGGGTTTCTCCTACGAGCAGTACTTC; v_gene: TRBV7-2; abundance: .; d_gene: .; j_gene: TRBJ2-7
CDR3aa: CASSVGGSSEKLFF; CDR3nt: TGTGCCAGCAGTGTGGGGGGATCAAGCGAAAAACTGTTTTTT; v_gene: TRBV6-1; abundance: .; d_gene: .; j_gene: TRBJ1-4
CDR3aa: CASSLVASDTQYF; CDR3nt: TGTGCCAGCAGTTTGGTGGCATCTGATACGCAGTATTTT; v_gene: TRBV28; abundance: .; d_gene: .; j_gene: TRBJ2-3
CDR3aa: CASSLGGDSYEAFF; CDR3nt: TGCGCCAGCAGCTTGGGGGGGGACTCATATGAAGCTTTCTTT; v_gene: TRBV5-1; abundance: .; d_gene: .; j_gene: TRBJ1-1
CDR3aa: CASSPRGTADDEQFF; CDR3nt: TGTGCCAGCAGCCCCCGCGGGACAGCGGACGATGAGCAGTTCTTC; v_gene: TRBV7-9; abundance: once; d_gene: .; j_gene: TRBJ2-1
CDR3aa: CSARGTSGRTDTQYF; CDR3nt: TGCAGTGCTCGAGGGACTAGCGGTCGCACAGATACGCAGTATTTT; v_gene: TRBV20-1; abundance: .; d_gene: TRBD2; j_gene: TRBJ2-3
CDR3aa: CASSKLAGGLNEQFF; CDR3nt: TGTGCCAGCAGTAAACTAGCGGGGGGCCTGAATGAGCAGTTCTTC; v_gene: TRBV12-3/TRBV12-4; abundance: .; d_gene: TRBD2; j_gene: TRBJ2-1
CDR3aa: CASSPRTGGSSEQFF; CDR3nt: TGTGCCAGCTCGCCCCGGACAGGGGGATCTAGCGAGCAGTTCTTC; v_gene: TRBV18; abundance: .; d_gene: TRBD1; j_gene: TRBJ2-1
CDR3aa: CASSKEGTGNNKNIRYF; CDR3nt: TGTGCCAGCAGCAAAGAGGGAACAGGAAACAACAAAAACATTCGGTACTTC; v_gene: TRBV21-1; abundance: .; d_gene: .; j_gene: TRBJ2-4
CDR3aa: CASRPKNTEAFF; CDR3nt: TGTGCCAGCAGGCCAAAGAACACTGAAGCTTTCTTT; v_gene: TRBV12-3/TRBV12-4; abundance: .; d_gene: .; j_gene: TRBJ1-1
CDR3aa: CATRGEETQYF; CDR3nt: TGTGCCACCAGAGGTGAAGAGACCCAGTACTTC; v_gene: TRBV6-6; abundance: .; d_gene: .; j_gene: TRBJ2-5
CDR3aa: CASSHLVPGQGMETQYF; CDR3nt: TGCGCCAGCAGCCATCTAGTTCCGGGACAGGGTATGGAGACCCAGTACTTC; v_gene: TRBV4-3; abundance: few; d_gene: TRBD1; j_gene: TRBJ2-5
CDR3aa: CSAGATYNEQFF; CDR3nt: TGCAGCGCCGGGGCCACCTACAATGAGCAGTTCTTC; v_gene: TRBV29-1; abundance: few; d_gene: .; j_gene: TRBJ2-1
CDR3aa: CASSFSGGYTF; CDR3nt: TGTGCCAGCAGTTTTTCTGGTGGCTACACCTTC; v_gene: TRBV27; abundance: few; d_gene: .; j_gene: TRBJ1-2
CDR3aa: CASSLEDRTDTQYF; CDR3nt: TGTGCCAGCAGTTTAGAGGATCGCACAGATACGCAGTATTTT; v_gene: TRBV28; abundance: once; d_gene: .; j_gene: TRBJ2-3
CDR3aa: CASSEGYRPYEQYF; CDR3nt: TGTGCCAGCAGTGAGGGGTATCGCCCCTACGAGCAGTACTTC; v_gene: TRBV2; abundance: few; d_gene: .; j_gene: TRBJ2-7
CDR3aa: CASSPEGTGAETQYF; CDR3nt: TGTGCCAGCAGCCCGGAGGGGACAGGGGCGGAGACCCAGTACTTC; v_gene: TRBV12-3/TRBV12-4; abundance: .; d_gene: TRBD1; j_gene: TRBJ2-5
CDR3aa: CAGRGTNEKLFF; CDR3nt: TGTGCCGGTAGGGGGACTAATGAAAAACTGTTTTTT; v_gene: TRBV7-9; abundance: .; d_gene: .; j_gene: TRBJ1-4
CDR3aa: CASSPYGGIGTEAFF; CDR3nt: TGTGCCAGCAGCCCTTATGGGGGGATAGGCACTGAAGCTTTCTTT; v_gene: TRBV7-3; abundance: .; d_gene: .; j_gene: TRBJ1-1
CDR3aa: CASNLDRQWQPQHF; CDR3nt: TGTGCCAGCAACCTAGACAGGCAATGGCAGCCCCAGCATTTT; v_gene: TRBV28; abundance: .; d_gene: .; j_gene: TRBJ1-5
CDR3aa: CASSAHQRGPSYEQYF; CDR3nt: TGTGCCAGCAGTGCCCACCAGCGGGGGCCCTCCTACGAGCAGTACTTC; v_gene: TRBV28; abundance: .; d_gene: TRBD2; j_gene: TRBJ2-7
CDR3aa: CASGGLGDYGYTF; CDR3nt: TGTGCCAGCGGGGGGTTAGGTGACTATGGCTACACCTTC; v_gene: TRBV9; abundance: .; d_gene: .; j_gene: TRBJ1-2
CDR3aa: CASSKGAYNSPLHF; CDR3nt: TGTGCCAGCAGCAAAGGGGCCTATAATTCACCCCTCCACTTT; v_gene: TRBV21-1; abundance: .; d_gene: .; j_gene: TRBJ1-6
CDR3aa: CASSHRQGISYEQYF; CDR3nt: TGCGCCAGCAGCCATCGACAGGGGATCTCCTACGAGCAGTACTTC; v_gene: TRBV4-3; abundance: .; d_gene: TRBD1; j_gene: TRBJ2-7
CDR3aa: CSARVRLAFGEQYF; CDR3nt: TGCAGTGCTAGAGTCCGCCTAGCATTCGGCGAGCAGTACTTC; v_gene: TRBV20-1; abundance: .; d_gene: .; j_gene: TRBJ2-7
CDR3aa: CASSLMVGPDEQYF; CDR3nt: TGTGCCAGCAGCTTAATGGTAGGACCCGACGAGCAGTACTTC; v_gene: TRBV7-6; abundance: .; d_gene: .; j_gene: TRBJ2-7
CDR3aa: CASGSRQYYNEQFF; CDR3nt: TGCGCCAGCGGTAGTAGACAGTACTACAATGAGCAGTTCTTC; v_gene: TRBV5-1; abundance: .; d_gene: .; j_gene: TRBJ2-1
CDR3aa: CATSDRTETGELFF; CDR3nt: TGTGCCACCAGTGACAGGACAGAAACCGGGGAGCTGTTTTTT; v_gene: TRBV24-1; abundance: .; d_gene: .; j_gene: TRBJ2-2
CDR3aa: CASTQYPADNYGYTF; CDR3nt: TGTGCCAGCACCCAATACCCGGCAGATAACTATGGCTACACCTTC; v_gene: TRBV6-2/TRBV6-3; abundance: .; d_gene: .; j_gene: TRBJ1-2
CDR3aa: CASSLVVFMSGATDTQYF; CDR3nt: TGTGCCAGCAGTTTAGTTGTGTTCATGTCGGGGGCCACAGATACGCAATATTTT; v_gene: TRBV12-3/TRBV12-4; abundance: once; d_gene: .; j_gene: TRBJ2-3